The 25 T cell receptor beta chains below were found in one sample sequenced in a study of response to subunit inactivated influenza vaccine. TCRdb ran MiXCR on the RT-PCR reads and lists one entry per CDR3 protein. The sample has about 540,000 distinct CDR3 sequences; approximately 24% are singletons. These data were also filed under a second study, of T cells expressing NK-cell markers. Per that study: Generation of TCR beta cDNA was performed by 5'RACE template switching incorporating UMIs.

The sample here was CD4+ T cells sorted from PBMCs, taken about 13 days after vaccination. The receptors shown here come from a man between 50 and 59 years old who received an inactivated influenza vaccine.

This chain joins TRBV7-9 and TRBJ1-1; perhaps TRBD1 as D (5 bases). Trimming removed 7 bases from V and 2 bases from J, with 14 bases in between. The germline V gene encodes CDR1 SEHNR and CDR2 FQNEAQ (reference sequence). This CDR3 has 14 residues. CDR3 loop: CASTLSGGNTEAFF. Written as DNA, the CDR3 is TGTGCCAGCACCTTGTCTGGGGGTAACACTGAAGCTTTCTTT.

The V and J genes are TRBV3-1 and TRBJ2-2; 9 bases are a match to TRBD2. Germline values: CDR1 LGHDT, CDR2 YNNKEL (reference sequence). CDR3 length: 18 residues. Germline trimming cut 0 bases from V and 4 bases from J; bases unmatched to any gene: 9. The chain's CDR3 is CASSQDLYGGGATGELFF. CDR3 nucleotide sequence: TGTGCCAGCAGCCAAGATTTATACGGCGGGGGGGCCACCGGGGAGCTGTTTTTT.

The V and J genes are TRBV6-2 or TRBV6-3 and TRBJ2-3; no reliable D call. Per the germline V gene, CDR1 is MNHEY and CDR2 is SVGEGT. CDR3 size: 15 residues. Trimming stripped 6 bases from V and 2 bases from J, with 15 bases between. The CDR3 bases are TGTGCCAGCAGCCGCCCGTTTGACAACACAGATACGCAGTATTTT. It is translated as CASSRPFDNTDTQYF.

This clonotype was counted a few times. The chain combines TRBV12-3 or TRBV12-4 with TRBJ2-4, with a tentative D call TRBD2 (5 bases). V lost 2 bases to trimming and J lost 6 bases, with 11 bases between them. The CDR3 contains 14 residues. CDR3 DNA sequence: TGTGCCAGCAGTTTATCAGGACGGGGAAACATTCAGTACTTC. Its protein is CASSLSGRGNIQYF.

The V call is TRBV7-2, the J call TRBJ1-4; D call uncertain. Germline V gene lookup returns CDR1 SGHTA and CDR2 FQGNSA. This CDR3 has 15 residues. Trimming stripped 1 base from V and 4 bases from J, with 10 bases between. CDR3 nucleotides: TGTGCCAGCAGCTTAGGAGGAGTTGGTAATGAAAAACTGTTTTTT. It is translated as CASSLGGVGNEKLFF. The full variable domain, completed using reference TRBV7-2 and TRBJ1-4, is GAGVSQSPSNKVTEKGKDVELRCDPISGHTALYWYRQSLGQGLEFLIYFQGNSAPDKSGLPSDRFSAERTGGSVSTLTIQRTQQEDSAVYLCASSLGGVGNEKLFFGSGTQLSVL.

This clonotype was counted many times. The rearrangement links TRBV9 to TRBJ2-3; 8 bases line up with TRBD2. Unmatched junction bases numbered 2, after V lost 4 bases and J lost 1 base. Germline V gives CDR1 SGDLS, CDR2 YYNGEE. The CDR3 loop spans 14 amino acids. The CDR3 region is CASSRGGRTDTQYF. The CDR3 DNA is TGTGCCAGCAGCCGGGGGGGACGCACAGATACGCAGTATTTT.

This clonotype was seen a few times. The J gene is TRBJ2-7, the V gene TRBV6-2 or TRBV6-3; 11 bases align to TRBD2. CDR1 is MNHEY, CDR2 SVGEGT, per germline. The CDR3 runs to 17 residues. V shed 6 bases and J 2 bases; nucleotides not matched to a gene: 12. This CDR3 reads CASSRATSGARPYEQYF. The DNA of the CDR3 is TGTGCCAGCAGCCGAGCGACTAGCGGGGCGCGCCCCTACGAGCAGTACTTC.

The rearrangement links TRBV27 to TRBJ1-5; D unclear. CDR3 length: 14 amino acids. Germline CDR1 MNHEY, CDR2 SMNVEV (reference sequence). V gave up 3 bases and J gave up 6 bases, with 12 bases separating them. The CDR3: CASSFGAEGQPQHF. Here the CDR3 DNA reads TGTGCCAGCAGTTTTGGAGCTGAGGGTCAGCCCCAGCATTTT.

This rearrangement joins TRBV27 to TRBJ1-5; no firm D call. The CDR3 totals 14 residues. Germline V gene sequence: CDR1 MNHEY, CDR2 SMNVEV (reference sequence). Trimming shortened V by 3 bases and J by 3 bases, and 9 bases separated the two germline ends. CDR3 DNA sequence: TGTGCCAGCAGTTTTTTGGGCCTCAATCAGCCCCAGCATTTT. Encoded protein: CASSFLGLNQPQHF.

The rearrangement links TRBV5-5 to TRBJ2-7; D might be TRBD1 (6 bases). Trimming took off 7 bases at V and 7 bases at J, with 21 bases between the two ends. Germline CDR1 reads SGHKS; CDR2 reads YYEKEE (reference sequence). The CDR3 extends over 14 amino acids. The CDR3 DNA follows: TGTGCCAGCCAAGTCGCAGGGGTAACATCAGAGCAGTACTTC. It encodes CASQVAGVTSEQYF.

This clonotype was seen many times. The chain has TRBV20-1 and TRBJ1-1, with D maybe TRBD1 (6 bases). Germline CDR1 and CDR2: DFQATT and SNEGSKA (reference sequence). The CDR3 contains 12 residues. Trimming took 3 bases from V and 3 from J, leaving 8 bases between them. The CDR3 loop is CSASRGHTEAFF. The CDR3 DNA reads TGCAGTGCTAGCAGGGGACACACTGAAGCTTTCTTT.

This clonotype showed up many times. The chain recombines TRBV20-1 with TRBJ1-2, with 8 bases identical to TRBD1. The V gene end was trimmed by 3 bases and the J gene end by 0 bases; junction bases not matched to a gene: 3. The CDR3 loop spans 14 amino acids. In germline, CDR1 is DFQATT, CDR2 SNEGSKA (reference sequence). The CDR3 spells CSASSDRANYGYTF. CDR3 in DNA: TGCAGTGCTAGTTCGGACAGGGCTAACTATGGCTACACCTTC.

This clonotype showed up just a few times. The gene calls are TRBV6-1 and TRBJ2-5; the match to TRBD2 covers 7 bases. CDR1 and CDR2 (germline): MNHNS, SASEGT. Trimming removed 6 bases from V and 2 bases from J; junction bases left unmatched: 6. The CDR3 is 14 amino acids. The CDR3 region is CASSLRAGQETQYF. The CDR3 DNA sequence: TGTGCCAGCAGCCTCCGAGCGGGGCAAGAGACCCAGTACTTC.

This chain joins TRBV10-3 and TRBJ1-2; the D gene is possibly TRBD1 (5 bases). Trimming stripped 7 bases from V and 5 bases from J, with 20 bases between. Germline CDR1 ENHRY, CDR2 SYGVKD. The CDR3 is 15 amino acids. CDR3 bases: TGTGCCATCACTCGCGGGACGATTGCGGGGTATGGCTACACCTTC. The encoded protein is CAITRGTIAGYGYTF.

This clonotype was found a few times. V is TRBV10-3 and J is TRBJ2-7, with 9 bases that match TRBD1. Germline V lookup: CDR1 ENHRY, CDR2 SYGVKD. The V gene end was trimmed by 0 bases and the J gene end by 5 bases; junction bases not matched to a gene: 5. CDR3 size: 15 residues. The CDR3 DNA follows: TGTGCCATCAGTGAGTCCCTCCGGGACAGGGACGAGCAGTACTTC. It encodes CAISESLRDRDEQYF.

J is TRBJ2-5 and V is TRBV4-2, with D perhaps being TRBD1 or TRBD2 (6 bases each). Trimming removed 1 base from V and 5 bases from J, with 11 bases in between. The length of the CDR3 is 14 residues. Germline CDR1 reads LGHNA; CDR2 reads YNFKEQ. DNA of the CDR3: TGTGCCAGCAGCCAAGTAGGGGGGTCGGAGACCCAGTACTTC. The encoded protein is CASSQVGGSETQYF.

The chain is built from TRBV19 and TRBJ2-1, with D maybe TRBD1 (6 bases). V was clipped by 7 bases and J by 10 bases, with 23 bases between them. Germline lookup yields CDR1 LNHDA and CDR2 SQIVND (reference sequence). The CDR3 is made up of 15 amino acids. CDR3 residues: CASNSGQLRVGEQFF. The CDR3 DNA reads as TGTGCCAGTAACTCCGGACAGCTGAGGGTAGGGGAGCAGTTCTTC.

The V call is TRBV14, the J call TRBJ2-1, with a weak D call TRBD2 (6 bases). Per germline, CDR1 SGHDN and CDR2 FVKESK. The V end was cut by 5 bases, the J end by 3 bases, with 14 bases between. CDR3 size: 15 residues. In DNA form, the CDR3 reads TGTGCCAGCAGCGACCGGGACTCCTACTACAATGAGCAGTTCTTC. It yields the protein CASSDRDSYYNEQFF.

The gene calls are TRBV20-1 and TRBJ1-5; 8 positions agree with TRBD1. Germline CDR1 DFQATT, CDR2 SNEGSKA (reference sequence). The CDR3 is 13 amino acids. The trim removed 5 bases at V and 6 bases at J, leaving 6 bases unmatched. CDR3 in DNA: TGCAGTGCTGACAGGGGACTCGGTCAGCCCCAGCATTTT. Amino acid sequence: CSADRGLGQPQHF.

This chain links TRBV6-2 or TRBV6-3 with TRBJ2-7; no reliable D call. The CDR3 runs 14 residues. Germline V gene data show CDR1 as MNHEY and CDR2 as SVGEGT. V shed 6 bases and J shed 3 bases, with 15 bases lying between them. CDR3 sequence (DNA): TGTGCCAGCAGCCCCATCGGATTTGGCTACGAGCAGTACTTC. This encodes CASSPIGFGYEQYF.

In this sample, this clonotype turned up once. CDR3: CAISERLSGANVLTF. In DNA form, the CDR3 reads TGTGCCATCAGTGAAAGGCTCTCTGGGGCCAACGTCCTGACTTTC. The V and J genes are TRBV10-3 and TRBJ2-6; D remains ambiguous. V lost 3 bases, J lost 0 bases, and 6 bases lay in between. There are 15 residues in the CDR3. Looked up from germline, CDR1 is ENHRY and CDR2 is SYGVKD.

The V and J genes are TRBV15 and TRBJ2-1; no firm D call. Per the germline V gene, CDR1 is LNHNV and CDR2 is YYDKDF (reference sequence). The CDR3 covers 13 residues. Between the trimmed V and J ends, which lost 6 bases and 4 bases, there was a span of 10 bases. The DNA for the CDR3 is TGTGCCACCAGAGTTGGACGGTACAATGAGCAGTTCTTC. Translated, it gives CATRVGRYNEQFF.

In its sample, this clonotype was seen a few times. In nucleotides, the CDR3 is TGCGCCAGCAGCTTGGACCAGGTTAGCACAGATACGCAGTATTTT. It is translated as CASSLDQVSTDTQYF. The chain recombines TRBV5-1 with TRBJ2-3, with D unresolved. The V and J ends lost 0 bases and 0 bases respectively, with 8 bases between them. The CDR3 consists of 15 residues. Germline V gene lookup returns CDR1 SGHRS and CDR2 YFSETQ.

The sample holds a few counts of this clonotype. The chain is built from TRBV12-3 or TRBV12-4 and TRBJ2-5; possibly TRBD1 or TRBD2 for D (5 bases each). Between the trimmed V and J ends, which lost 6 bases and 4 bases, there was a span of 15 bases. The CDR3 totals 14 residues. The CDR3: CASSSSGRAETQYF. CDR3 nucleotide sequence: TGTGCCAGCAGCTCCTCGGGGCGGGCAGAGACCCAGTACTTC.

CDR3 protein: CASAQAGGQKETQYF. The CDR3 DNA reads as TGTGCCAGCGCACAAGCGGGGGGCCAAAAAGAGACCCAGTACTTC. The genes are TRBV3-1 and TRBJ2-5, with 9 bases matching TRBD2. Germline lookup yields CDR1 LGHDT and CDR2 YNNKEL (reference sequence). V trimming: 8 bases; J trimming: 3 bases; junction bases outside the gene matches: 10. CDR3 size: 15 residues.